This T cell receptor beta chain was sequenced for a study of blood T cell repertoires in COVID-19. About the research overall: Sites across the United States, Italy and Spain contributed samples from acute and convalescent COVID-19. From T cells, B-cell-depleted T cells, or PBMCs came the material, which was cDNA or gDNA.

From germline, CDR1 is SGHVS and CDR2 FQNEAQ. Trimming took off 2 bases at V and 0 bases at J, with 13 bases between the two ends. The CDR3 is 16 amino acids. Assay used: immunoSEQ multiplex PCR; TCRdb lists only in-frame clones, some missing. The table shows around 290,000 clones, with 90% to 95% occurring only once. Sequencing input: peripheral blood. This TCR derives from a woman younger than 45 with COVID-19, enrolled during active disease. The chain is built from TRBV7-8 and TRBJ1-1; D is possibly TRBD1 (5 bases). The CDR3 coding sequence is TGTGCCAGCAGCTTACCTCCAGGGAATATGAACACTGAAGCTTTCTTT. Translated: CASSLPPGNMNTEAFF.